The 30 T cell receptor beta chains presented below share a single source sample, sequenced in a study of ipilimumab plus nivolumab after autologous stem cell transplantation. Libraries were prepared by immunoSEQ multiplex PCR; TCRdb keeps only in-frame clonotypes and omits some of them. Altogether about 12,000 clones are present, around 63% being singletons, with the ten largest covering roughly 28%. The sample was PBMCs, taken in a trial of ipilimumab plus nivolumab as post-transplant consolidation. Every receptor here comes from a male donor with diffuse large B-cell lymphoma.

The CDR3 region has the DNA TGTGCCAGCAGCCAAGATATAAGTCAGCCCCAGCATTTT. This gives the protein CASSQDISQPQHF. The chain couples TRBV4-2 to TRBJ1-5; D gene uncertain. Trimming cost V 0 bases and J 6 bases, with 6 bases left between them. The germline V gene has CDR1 LGHNA and CDR2 YNFKEQ. CDR3 length: 13 residues.

The chain has TRBV29-1 and TRBJ2-1; TRBD2 agrees at 9 bases. V was pared by 5 bases and J by 0 bases, with 2 bases of the junction left unmatched. CDR1 and CDR2 (germline): SQVTM, ANQGSEA. The CDR3 is made up of 14 amino acids. The CDR3 region has the DNA TGCAGCGTTTTTAGCGGGGGCTCCTACAATGAGCAGTTCTTC. Its protein is CSVFSGGSYNEQFF.

This clone was seen only a few times. V gene TRBV7-9 combines with J gene TRBJ1-1; D unresolved. The V end was cut by 3 bases, the J end by 1 base, with 12 bases between. CDR1 is SEHNR and CDR2 is FQNEAQ in the germline V gene (reference sequence). The CDR3 spans 15 residues. The chain's CDR3 is CASSFSKSKNTEAFF. The CDR3 DNA is TGTGCCAGCAGCTTCTCTAAGTCGAAGAACACTGAAGCTTTCTTT.

The V call is TRBV11-2, the J call TRBJ2-7; D is undetermined. This CDR3 spans 13 amino acids. Germline V gene sequence: CDR1 SGHAT, CDR2 FQNNGV. The V gene lost 2 bases and the J gene lost 3 bases, with 8 bases spanning the gap. The CDR3: CASSLTQIYEQYF. CDR3 DNA sequence: TGTGCCAGCAGCTTAACCCAGATCTACGAGCAGTACTTC.

A few counts support this clone. The chain carries TRBV29-1 and TRBJ1-2; D not certain. Per germline, CDR1 SQVTM and CDR2 ANQGSEA. Trimming shortened V by 0 bases and J by 8 bases, and 13 bases separated the two germline ends. This CDR3 is built from 13 residues. The CDR3 DNA reads as TGCAGCGTTGAAGATCGCGACATCGGGGGCTACACCTTC. The encoded protein is CSVEDRDIGGYTF.

The chain uses TRBV29-1 and TRBJ2-1, with D possibly being TRBD1 (5 bases). From germline, CDR1 is SQVTM and CDR2 ANQGSEA. Trimming cost V 1 base and J 2 bases, with 15 bases left between them. CDR3 length: 16 amino acids. The CDR3 here is CSVEGEGNRPYNEQFF. The CDR3 bases are TGCAGCGTTGAAGGAGAAGGAAACAGGCCCTACAATGAGCAGTTCTTC.

The rearrangement links TRBV5-4 to TRBJ1-1, with D hard to call. Trimming removed 0 bases at V and 7 bases at J, with 10 bases between. Germline V gene sequence: CDR1 SGHNT, CDR2 YYREEE (reference sequence). The CDR3 length is 13 residues. This chain's CDR3 is CASSLVDPGEAFF. The CDR3 DNA is TGTGCCAGCAGCTTGGTGGACCCAGGTGAAGCTTTCTTT.

This rearrangement joins TRBV4-1 to TRBJ1-2; the match to TRBD1 covers 7 bases. The germline CDR1 and CDR2 sequences are MGHRA and YSYEKL. V was pared by 5 bases and J by 7 bases, with 13 bases of the junction left unmatched. The CDR3 runs 15 residues. This chain's CDR3 is CASSDGGQPSGGYTF. The DNA for the CDR3 is TGCGCCAGCAGCGACGGGGGACAGCCTTCTGGTGGCTACACCTTC.

CDR3 sequence reads: CASSETRRGQLSTDTQYF. DNA for the CDR3: TGTGCCAGCAGTGAGACCCGGAGGGGACAGCTCAGCACAGATACGCAGTATTTT. This chain connects TRBV6-1 to TRBJ2-3; D might be TRBD1 (7 bases). Trimming took off 3 bases at V and 0 bases at J, with 19 bases between the two ends. Germline V gene lookup returns CDR1 MNHNS and CDR2 SASEGT. CDR3 length: 18 amino acids.

The genes are TRBV6-1 and TRBJ2-3; 10 bases line up with TRBD2. The germline V gene encodes CDR1 MNHNS and CDR2 SASEGT. Losses at the gene ends were 3 bases for V and 6 bases for J; bases not matched to a gene: 9. The CDR3 totals 16 residues. In DNA form, the CDR3 reads TGTGCCAGCAGTGAGGCTAGCGGGGGCCCAGGGGATACGCAGTATTTT. Translated: CASSEASGGPGDTQYF.

The chain carries TRBV5-8 and TRBJ2-7, with 8 bases identical to TRBD1. The junction had 8 bases not matched to a gene; V was cut back by 3 bases and J by 0 bases. CDR1 is SGHTS, CDR2 YDEGEE, per germline. The CDR3 has 16 residues. CDR3 loop: CASSYRTGSSSYEQYF. The CDR3 bases are TGTGCCAGCAGCTATAGGACAGGGTCTTCCTCCTACGAGCAGTACTTC.

The chain has TRBV7-9 and TRBJ2-3; the D is unclear. Trimming took off 2 bases at V and 6 bases at J, with 9 bases between the two ends. Germline V lookup: CDR1 SEHNR, CDR2 FQNEAQ (reference sequence). This CDR3 is built from 13 residues. The DNA for the CDR3 is TGTGCCAGCAGCTTATTGACGTCCGATACGCAGTATTTT. It translates to CASSLLTSDTQYF.

Concerning this clone itself: Germline and junction disagree at one end, which may indicate a read error. This sequence joins TRBV5-4 and TRBJ1-4; 7 bases match TRBD1. The CDR3 is 14 residues long. CDR1 SGHNT and CDR2 YYREEE come from the germline V gene (reference sequence). This chain's CDR3 is CASSLGEGADYISF. The CDR3 DNA reads as TGTGCCAGCAGCTTGGGGGAGGGGGCTGACTACATATCTTTT.

The gene calls are TRBV7-9 and TRBJ2-1; possible D gene TRBD2, 7 bases. The CDR3 consists of 16 residues. Germline CDR1 is SEHNR and CDR2 is FQNEAQ (reference sequence). The V and J ends lost 1 base and 10 bases respectively, with 20 bases between them. The CDR3 DNA sequence: TGTGCCAGCAGCTTAGAGGCGGGGGCCGCTCCTTGGGAGCAGTTCTTC. Its protein product is CASSLEAGAAPWEQFF.

CDR3 nucleotides: TGTGCCAGCAGCTTGTCGGCGGGCGTAATGGCCTACGAGCAGTACTTC. As protein: CASSLSAGVMAYEQYF. The chain recombines TRBV5-4 with TRBJ2-7, with a weak D call TRBD2 (5 bases). The length of the CDR3 is 16 residues. V lost 1 base and J 2 bases, leaving 16 bases between the germline ends. CDR1 is SGHNT and CDR2 is YYREEE in the germline V gene (reference sequence). Looking up the rest from reference TRBV5-4 and TRBJ2-7 gives the full variable domain: ETGVTQSPTHLIKTRGQQVTLRCSSQSGHNTVSWYQQALGQGPQFIFQYYREEENGRGNFPPRFSGLQFPNYSSELNVNALELDDSALYLCASSLSAGVMAYEQYFGPGTRLTVT.

This chain uses TRBV30 with TRBJ2-7; no definite D call. The CDR3 totals 11 residues. The V gene's germline CDR1 is GTSNPN and CDR2 SVGIG (reference sequence). Between the trimmed V and J ends, which lost 5 bases and 2 bases, there was a span of 7 bases. The CDR3 DNA sequence: TGTGCCTGGTGGGGTCCCTACGAGCAGTACTTC. This codes for CAWWGPYEQYF.

The chain uses TRBV29-1 and TRBJ1-2; a weak D match, TRBD1 (6 bases). Trimming removed 0 bases at V and 8 bases at J, with 19 bases between. In germline, CDR1 is SQVTM, CDR2 ANQGSEA. The CDR3 is 15 residues long. The CDR3 region has the DNA TGCAGCGTTGAAGAGGGCGGGGGCCTACCGTACGGCTACACCTTC. Its protein product is CSVEEGGGLPYGYTF.

The chain couples TRBV2 to TRBJ2-4, with 9 bases identical to TRBD2. CDR3 length equals 16 residues. Unmatched junction bases numbered 12, after V lost 7 bases and J lost 5 bases. CDR1 is SNHLY and CDR2 is FYNNEI in the germline V gene. The CDR3 loop reads CASTTNVLAGQNIQYF. The CDR3 DNA reads as TGTGCCAGCACCACGAACGTCCTAGCGGGACAAAACATTCAGTACTTC.

This chain uses TRBV6-5 with TRBJ1-2, with D uncertain. Germline V lookup: CDR1 MNHEY, CDR2 SVGAGI. Trimming took off 6 bases at V and 2 bases at J, with 7 bases between the two ends. The CDR3 runs 12 residues. The chain's CDR3 is CASRQNNYGYTF. The DNA of the CDR3 is TGTGCCAGCAGGCAAAACAACTATGGCTACACCTTC.

This chain joins TRBV29-1 and TRBJ1-4, with TRBD1 matching 9 bases. CDR3 length equals 14 residues. V dropped 3 bases and J dropped 7; count of bases not matched to a gene: 6. From germline, CDR1 is SQVTM and CDR2 ANQGSEA. CDR3 protein: CSVDGTGFGEKLFF. In nucleotides, the CDR3 is TGCAGCGTTGATGGGACAGGGTTCGGTGAAAAACTGTTTTTT.

A few counts support this clone. The V gene is TRBV5-4, the J gene TRBJ2-1; TRBD2 might be the D (5 bases). The germline gives CDR1 SGHNT, CDR2 YYREEE (reference sequence). V was trimmed by 4 bases and J by 0 bases, leaving 11 bases between them. The CDR3 sequence is 15 residues long. This CDR3 is CASSPGISSYNEQFF. The CDR3 DNA is TGTGCCAGCAGCCCCGGGATTTCCTCCTACAATGAGCAGTTCTTC.

The CDR3 spells CASSLADLGEQYF. For the CDR3, the DNA is TGTGCCAGCAGCTTAGCCGACCTTGGTGAGCAGTACTTC. The chain combines TRBV7-9 with TRBJ2-7; D remains unclear. The germline gives CDR1 SEHNR, CDR2 FQNEAQ (reference sequence). Deletions cut 0 bases from V and 7 bases from J, with 10 bases between. This CDR3 comprises 13 residues.

This sequence joins TRBV29-1 and TRBJ2-5; D is tentatively TRBD1 or TRBD2 (6 bases each). Per the germline V gene, CDR1 is SQVTM and CDR2 is ANQGSEA. The CDR3 sequence is 14 residues long. V was trimmed by 6 bases and J by 4 bases, leaving 18 bases between them. The DNA for the CDR3 is TGCAGCGTGTGGGGGGCTAGAGTTGGAGAGACCCAGTACTTC. Translation: CSVWGARVGETQYF.

V is TRBV5-4 and J is TRBJ2-1; D ambiguous. The CDR3 is 14 residues long. The germline V gene encodes CDR1 SGHNT and CDR2 YYREEE (reference sequence). Trimming shortened V by 1 base and J by 7 bases, and 12 bases separated the two germline ends. The CDR3 sequence is CASSLLGSPNEQFF. The CDR3 DNA is TGTGCCAGCAGCTTGCTTGGCAGTCCGAATGAGCAGTTCTTC.

About this clone: Possible read error: a much larger clone is one base away. This chain links TRBV7-2 with TRBJ1-1, with TRBD1 as a possible D gene (6 bases). V was trimmed by 5 bases and J by 1 base, leaving 17 bases between them. Germline loops: CDR1 SGHTA, CDR2 FQGNSA. This CDR3 has 16 amino acids. The CDR3 protein is CASSVGGNGGNTEAFF. CDR3 DNA: TGTGCCAGCAGCGTAGGGGGAAACGGGGGGAACACTGAAGCTTTCTTT. Combining the CDR3 with reference TRBV7-2 and TRBJ1-1 gives the whole variable domain GAGVSQSPSNKVTEKGKDVELRCDPISGHTALYWYRQSLGQGLEFLIYFQGNSAPDKSGLPSDRFSAERTGGSVSTLTIQRTQQEDSAVYLCASSVGGNGGNTEAFFGQGTRLTVV.

The V gene is TRBV11-2, the J gene TRBJ2-1; 7 bases map to TRBD1. This CDR3 has 16 residues. The germline V gene has CDR1 SGHAT and CDR2 FQNNGV. Trimming removed 6 bases from V and 0 bases from J; junction bases left unmatched: 8. CDR3 DNA: TGTGCCAGCAGTTCACTCAGACAGGGCTCCTACAATGAGCAGTTCTTC. Protein product: CASSSLRQGSYNEQFF.

The V call is TRBV6-6, the J call TRBJ1-5, with D perhaps TRBD1 (5 bases). Trimming removed 0 bases from V and 3 bases from J, with 12 bases in between. Germline CDR1 reads MNHNY; CDR2 reads SVGAGI (reference sequence). The CDR3 spans 16 residues. CDR3 sequence reads: CASSYSKGQSNQPQHF. In DNA, the CDR3 is TGTGCCAGCAGTTACTCGAAGGGGCAGTCCAATCAGCCCCAGCATTTT.

This clone was counted a single time. V is TRBV29-1 and J is TRBJ2-1; D perhaps matches TRBD2 (6 bases). The CDR3 contains 14 residues. CDR1 and CDR2 from the germline V gene are SQVTM and ANQGSEA. Trimming took off 1 base at V and 12 bases at J, with 19 bases between the two ends. CDR3 DNA: TGCAGCGTTGAAGGGGACTTCACCCGAAGGGTGCAGTTCTTC. Its translation: CSVEGDFTRRVQFF.

A few counts support this clone. V is TRBV7-8 and J is TRBJ2-5; tentative D call: TRBD2 (6 bases). This CDR3 is 14 amino acids long. Trimming shortened V by 10 bases and J by 0 bases, and 15 bases separated the two germline ends. Germline loops: CDR1 SGHVS, CDR2 FQNEAQ. The CDR3 nucleotides read TGTGCCACTGCGGGACTCAGGTACCAAGAGACCCAGTACTTC. Translated: CATAGLRYQETQYF.

J is TRBJ1-4 and V is TRBV19, with D unresolved. V was shortened by 7 bases and J by 7 bases, with 22 bases between the two germline ends. CDR3 size: 16 residues. Looked up from germline, CDR1 is LNHDA and CDR2 is SQIVND (reference sequence). CDR3: CASTPTRRGFGEKLFF. Written as DNA, the CDR3 is TGTGCCAGTACCCCTACCCGACGGGGATTTGGTGAAAAACTGTTTTTT.